This T cell receptor beta chain was recorded in a study of blood T cell repertoires in COVID-19. Clones were sequenced by immunoSEQ multiplex PCR, and TCRdb holds only the in-frame ones, with some missing. This sample has hundreds of thousands of clones, with 75% to 90% found just once. This CDR3 has 18 amino acids. Germline V gene data show CDR1 as MGHRA and CDR2 as YSYEKL. V was pared by 0 bases and J by 2 bases, with 10 bases of the junction left unmatched. The sequencing sample was made of PBMCs or T cells enriched from blood (not recorded which). This chain connects TRBV4-1 to TRBJ2-3; 8 nucleotides match TRBD1. The clonotype was recovered from a man younger than 45 who had recovered from COVID-19. CDR3 bases: TGCGCCAGCAGCCAAGATCCGGCAGGGGGCGTACCCACAGATACGCAGTATTTT. Its translation is CASSQDPAGGVPTDTQYF.